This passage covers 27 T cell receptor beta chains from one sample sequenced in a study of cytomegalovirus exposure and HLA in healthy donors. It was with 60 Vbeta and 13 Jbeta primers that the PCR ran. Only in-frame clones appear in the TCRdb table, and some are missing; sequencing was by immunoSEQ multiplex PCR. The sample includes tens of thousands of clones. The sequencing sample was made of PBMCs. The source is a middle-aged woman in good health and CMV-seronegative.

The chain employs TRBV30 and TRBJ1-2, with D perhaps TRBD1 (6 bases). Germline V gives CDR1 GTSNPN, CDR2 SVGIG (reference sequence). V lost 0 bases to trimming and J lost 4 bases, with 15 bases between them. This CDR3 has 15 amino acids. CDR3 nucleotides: TGTGCCTGGAGTGTACGGGCGGGGGCAGGCTATGGCTACACCTTC. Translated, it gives CAWSVRAGAGYGYTF.

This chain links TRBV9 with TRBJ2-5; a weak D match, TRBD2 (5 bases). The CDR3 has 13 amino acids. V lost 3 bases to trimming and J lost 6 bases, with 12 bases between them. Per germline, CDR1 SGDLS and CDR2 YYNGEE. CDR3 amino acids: CASSEAGMQTQYF. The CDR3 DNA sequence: TGTGCCAGCAGCGAGGCCGGGATGCAGACCCAGTACTTC.

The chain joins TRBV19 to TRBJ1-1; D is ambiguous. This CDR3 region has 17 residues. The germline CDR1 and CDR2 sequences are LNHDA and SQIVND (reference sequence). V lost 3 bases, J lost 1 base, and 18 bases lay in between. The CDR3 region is CASSMMGLARGNTEAFF. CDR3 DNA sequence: TGTGCCAGTAGTATGATGGGTTTGGCCCGGGGGAACACTGAAGCTTTCTTT.

The CDR3 coding sequence is TGTGCCTGGAAGGCGACTAGCGGCTCCTACGAGCAGTACTTC. Protein product: CAWKATSGSYEQYF. The chain carries TRBV30 and TRBJ2-7; 9 nucleotides agree with TRBD2. The CDR3 length is 14 residues. CDR1 GTSNPN and CDR2 SVGIG come from the germline V gene (reference sequence). Trimming took 4 bases from V and 0 from J; bases not matched to a gene: 4.

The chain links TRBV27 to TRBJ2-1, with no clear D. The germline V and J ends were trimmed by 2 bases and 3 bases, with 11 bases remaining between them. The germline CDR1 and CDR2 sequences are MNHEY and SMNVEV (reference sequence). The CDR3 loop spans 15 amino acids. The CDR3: CASSLDGRGYNEQFF. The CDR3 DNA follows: TGTGCCAGCAGTTTAGATGGCCGTGGCTACAATGAGCAGTTCTTC.

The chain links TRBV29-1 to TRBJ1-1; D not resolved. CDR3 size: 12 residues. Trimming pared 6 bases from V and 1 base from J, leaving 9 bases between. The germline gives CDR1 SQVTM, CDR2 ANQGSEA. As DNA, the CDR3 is TGCAGCGTCCACAGACAGAACACTGAAGCTTTCTTT. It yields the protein CSVHRQNTEAFF.

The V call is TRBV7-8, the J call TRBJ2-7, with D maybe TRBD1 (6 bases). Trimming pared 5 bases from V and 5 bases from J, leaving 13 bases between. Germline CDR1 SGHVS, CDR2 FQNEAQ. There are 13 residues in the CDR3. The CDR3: CASSTRGTNEQYF. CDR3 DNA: TGTGCCAGCAGCACCAGGGGTACTAACGAGCAGTACTTC.

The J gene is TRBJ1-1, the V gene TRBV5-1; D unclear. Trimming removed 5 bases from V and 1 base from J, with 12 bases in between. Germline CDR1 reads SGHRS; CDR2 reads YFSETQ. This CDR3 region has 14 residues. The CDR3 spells CASRSYSGNTEAFF. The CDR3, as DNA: TGCGCCAGCAGATCCTACTCCGGGAACACTGAAGCTTTCTTT.

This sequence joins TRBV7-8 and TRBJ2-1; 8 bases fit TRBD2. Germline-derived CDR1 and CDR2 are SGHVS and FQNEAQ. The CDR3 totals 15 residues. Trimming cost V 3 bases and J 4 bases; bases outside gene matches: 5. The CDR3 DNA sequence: TGTGCCAGCAGCTTGTCTAGCGGGCCGTACAATGAGCAGTTCTTC. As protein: CASSLSSGPYNEQFF.

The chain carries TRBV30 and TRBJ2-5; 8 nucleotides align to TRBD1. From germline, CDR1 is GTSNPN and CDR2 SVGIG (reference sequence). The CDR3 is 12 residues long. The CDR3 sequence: CAYGQGPETQYF. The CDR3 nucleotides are TGTGCATACGGACAGGGCCCAGAGACCCAGTACTTC.

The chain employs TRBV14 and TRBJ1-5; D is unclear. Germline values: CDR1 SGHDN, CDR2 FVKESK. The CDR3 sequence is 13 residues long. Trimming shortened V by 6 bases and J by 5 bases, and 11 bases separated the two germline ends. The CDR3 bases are TGTGCCAGCAGTTTCGGTTCTTATCAGCCCCAGCATTTT. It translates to CASSFGSYQPQHF.

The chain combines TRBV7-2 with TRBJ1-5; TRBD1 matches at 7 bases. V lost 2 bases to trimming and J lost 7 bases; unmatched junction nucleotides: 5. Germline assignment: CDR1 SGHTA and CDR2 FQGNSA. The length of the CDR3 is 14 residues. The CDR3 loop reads CASSLPGGDQPQHF. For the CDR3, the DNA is TGTGCCAGCAGCTTACCAGGGGGAGACCAGCCCCAGCATTTT.

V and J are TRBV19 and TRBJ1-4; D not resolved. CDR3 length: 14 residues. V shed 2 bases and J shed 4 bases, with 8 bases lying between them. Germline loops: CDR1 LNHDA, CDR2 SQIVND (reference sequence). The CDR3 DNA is TGTGCCAGTAGTATAACGGTACTTAATGAAAAACTGTTTTTT. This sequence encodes CASSITVLNEKLFF.

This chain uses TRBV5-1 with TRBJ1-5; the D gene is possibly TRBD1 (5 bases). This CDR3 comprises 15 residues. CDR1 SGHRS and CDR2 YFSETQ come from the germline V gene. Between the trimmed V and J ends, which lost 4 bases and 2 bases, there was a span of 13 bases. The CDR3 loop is CASSRGLGGNQPQHF. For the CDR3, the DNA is TGCGCCAGCAGCCGGGGACTTGGTGGCAATCAGCCCCAGCATTTT.

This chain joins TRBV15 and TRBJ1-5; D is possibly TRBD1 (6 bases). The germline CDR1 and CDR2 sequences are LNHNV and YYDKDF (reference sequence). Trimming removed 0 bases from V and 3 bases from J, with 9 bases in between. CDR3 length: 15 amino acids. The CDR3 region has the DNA TGTGCCACCAGCAGAGATGGACAGTACAATCAGCCCCAGCATTTT. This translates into CATSRDGQYNQPQHF. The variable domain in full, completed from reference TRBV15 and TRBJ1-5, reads DAMVIQNPRYQVTQFGKPVTLSCSQTLNHNVMYWYQQKSSQAPKLLFHYYDKDFNNEADTPDNFQSRRPNTSFCFLDIRSPGLGDTAMYLCATSRDGQYNQPQHFGDGTRLSIL.

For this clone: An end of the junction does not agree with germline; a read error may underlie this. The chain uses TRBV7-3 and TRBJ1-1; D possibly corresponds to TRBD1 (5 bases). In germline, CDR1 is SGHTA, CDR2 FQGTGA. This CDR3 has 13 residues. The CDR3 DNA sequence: TGTGCCAGCAGCTTACGGCAGGGCGGTGAAGATTTCTTT. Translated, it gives CASSLRQGGEDFF.

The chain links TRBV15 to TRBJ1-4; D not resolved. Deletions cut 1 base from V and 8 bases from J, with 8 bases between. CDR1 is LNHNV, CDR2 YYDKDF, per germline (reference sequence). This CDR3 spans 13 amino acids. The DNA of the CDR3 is TGTGCCACCAGCAGAGCCAGGAGGGAAAAACTGTTTTTT. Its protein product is CATSRARREKLFF.

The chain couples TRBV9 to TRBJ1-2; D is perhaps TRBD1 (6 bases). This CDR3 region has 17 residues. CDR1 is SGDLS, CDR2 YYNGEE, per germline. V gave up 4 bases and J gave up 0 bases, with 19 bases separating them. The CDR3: CASSPAKHGQTNYGYTF. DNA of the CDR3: TGTGCCAGCAGCCCCGCCAAACACGGACAGACTAACTATGGCTACACCTTC.

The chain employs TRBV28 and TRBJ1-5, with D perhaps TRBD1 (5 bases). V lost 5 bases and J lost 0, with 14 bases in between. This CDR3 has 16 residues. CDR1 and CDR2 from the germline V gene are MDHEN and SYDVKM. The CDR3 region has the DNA TGTGCCAGCAGTCCCGGAGGGACTTTTAGCAATCAGCCCCAGCATTTT. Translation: CASSPGGTFSNQPQHF.

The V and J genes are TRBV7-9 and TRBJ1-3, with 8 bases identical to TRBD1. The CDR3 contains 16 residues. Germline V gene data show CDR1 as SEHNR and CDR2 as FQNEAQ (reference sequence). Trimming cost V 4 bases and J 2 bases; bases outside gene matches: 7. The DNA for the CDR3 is TGTGCCAGCAGCTCCTGGACAGGGAGGGCTGGAAACACCATATATTTT. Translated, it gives CASSSWTGRAGNTIYF.

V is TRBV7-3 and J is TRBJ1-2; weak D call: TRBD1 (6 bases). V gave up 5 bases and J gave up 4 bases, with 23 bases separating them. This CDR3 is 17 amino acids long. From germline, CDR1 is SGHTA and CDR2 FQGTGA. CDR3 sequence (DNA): TGTGCCAGCAGCGCCGGGGGGGGCCGCCATCCCGGCTATGGCTACACCTTC. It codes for CASSAGGGRHPGYGYTF. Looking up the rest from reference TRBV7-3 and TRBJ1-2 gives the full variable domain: GAGVSQTPSNKVTEKGKYVELRCDPISGHTALYWYRQSLGQGPEFLIYFQGTGAADDSGLPNDRFFAVRPEGSVSTLKIQRTERGDSAVYLCASSAGGGRHPGYGYTFGSGTRLTVV.

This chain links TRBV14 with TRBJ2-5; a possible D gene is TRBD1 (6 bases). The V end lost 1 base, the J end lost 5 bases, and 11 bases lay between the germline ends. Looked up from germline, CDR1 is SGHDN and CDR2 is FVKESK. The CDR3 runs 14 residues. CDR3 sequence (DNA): TGTGCCAGCAGCCAAGGGGACATCGAGGAGACCCAGTACTTC. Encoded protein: CASSQGDIEETQYF.

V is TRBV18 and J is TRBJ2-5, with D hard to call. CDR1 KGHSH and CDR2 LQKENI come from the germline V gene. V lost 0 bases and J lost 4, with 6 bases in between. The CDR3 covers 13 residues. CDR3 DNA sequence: TGTGCCAGCTCACCACCGAGCGCAGAGACCCAGTACTTC. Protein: CASSPPSAETQYF.

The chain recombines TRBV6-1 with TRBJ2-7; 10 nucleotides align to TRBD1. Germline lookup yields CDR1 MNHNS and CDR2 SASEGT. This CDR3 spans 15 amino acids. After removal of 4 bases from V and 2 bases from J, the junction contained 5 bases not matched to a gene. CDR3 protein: CASSAYGTGAYEQYF. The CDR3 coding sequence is TGTGCCAGCAGTGCGTACGGGACAGGGGCCTACGAGCAGTACTTC.

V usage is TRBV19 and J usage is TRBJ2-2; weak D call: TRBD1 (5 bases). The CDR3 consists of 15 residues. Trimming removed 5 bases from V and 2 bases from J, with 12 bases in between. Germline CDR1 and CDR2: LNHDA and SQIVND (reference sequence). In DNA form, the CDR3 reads TGTGCCAGTAGTCCCTCGACAGTTAACACCGGGGAGCTGTTTTTT. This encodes CASSPSTVNTGELFF. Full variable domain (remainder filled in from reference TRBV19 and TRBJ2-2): DGGITQSPKYLFRKEGQNVTLSCEQNLNHDAMYWYRQDPGQGLRLIYYSQIVNDFQKGDIAEGYSVSREKKESFPLTVTSAQKNPTAFYLCASSPSTVNTGELFFGEGSRLTVL.

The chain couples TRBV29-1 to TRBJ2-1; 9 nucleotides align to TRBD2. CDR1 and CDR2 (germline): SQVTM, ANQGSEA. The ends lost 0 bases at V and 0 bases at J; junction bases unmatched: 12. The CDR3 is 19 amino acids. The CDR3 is CSVEDQLSGSAGSYNEQFF. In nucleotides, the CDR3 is TGCAGCGTTGAAGATCAGCTTAGCGGGAGTGCTGGCTCCTACAATGAGCAGTTCTTC.

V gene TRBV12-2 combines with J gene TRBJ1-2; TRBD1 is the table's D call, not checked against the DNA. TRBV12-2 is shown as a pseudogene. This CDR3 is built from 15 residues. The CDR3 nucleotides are TGTGCAAGTCGCTTAGGTTTCCAGGGGCACCATGGCTACACCTTC. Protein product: CASRLGFQGHHGYTF.